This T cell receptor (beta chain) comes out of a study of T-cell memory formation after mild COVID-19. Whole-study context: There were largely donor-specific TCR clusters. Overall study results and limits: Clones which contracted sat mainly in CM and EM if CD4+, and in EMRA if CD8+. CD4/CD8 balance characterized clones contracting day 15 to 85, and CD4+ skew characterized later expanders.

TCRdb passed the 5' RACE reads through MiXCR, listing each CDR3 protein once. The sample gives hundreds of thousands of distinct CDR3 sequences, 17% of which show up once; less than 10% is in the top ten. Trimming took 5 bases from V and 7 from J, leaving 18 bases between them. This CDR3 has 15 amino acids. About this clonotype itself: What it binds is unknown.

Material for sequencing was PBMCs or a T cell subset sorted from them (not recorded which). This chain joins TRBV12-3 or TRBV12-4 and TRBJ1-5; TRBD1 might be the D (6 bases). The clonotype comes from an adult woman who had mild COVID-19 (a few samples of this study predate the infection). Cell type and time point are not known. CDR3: CASSPGERVKQPQHF. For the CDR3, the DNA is TGTGCCAGCAGTCCAGGGGAAAGGGTCAAGCAGCCCCAGCATTTT.